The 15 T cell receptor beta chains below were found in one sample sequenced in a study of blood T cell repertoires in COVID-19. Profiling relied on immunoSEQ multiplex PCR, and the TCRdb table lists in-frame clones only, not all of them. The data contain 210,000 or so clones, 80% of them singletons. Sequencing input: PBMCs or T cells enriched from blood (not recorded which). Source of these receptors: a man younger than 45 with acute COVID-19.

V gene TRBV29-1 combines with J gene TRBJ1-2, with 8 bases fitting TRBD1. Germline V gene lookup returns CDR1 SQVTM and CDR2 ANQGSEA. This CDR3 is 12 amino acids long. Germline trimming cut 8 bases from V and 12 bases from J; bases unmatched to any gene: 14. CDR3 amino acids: CSSLRYETGDTF. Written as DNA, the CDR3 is TGCAGCTCTCTGAGATACGAGACAGGGGACACCTTC.

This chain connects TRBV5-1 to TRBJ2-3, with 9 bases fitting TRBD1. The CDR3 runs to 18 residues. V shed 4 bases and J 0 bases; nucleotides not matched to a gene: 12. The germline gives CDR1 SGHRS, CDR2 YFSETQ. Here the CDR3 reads CASSTGTGTTISTDTQYF. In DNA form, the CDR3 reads TGCGCCAGCAGCACCGGGACAGGGACGACAATTAGCACAGATACGCAGTATTTT.

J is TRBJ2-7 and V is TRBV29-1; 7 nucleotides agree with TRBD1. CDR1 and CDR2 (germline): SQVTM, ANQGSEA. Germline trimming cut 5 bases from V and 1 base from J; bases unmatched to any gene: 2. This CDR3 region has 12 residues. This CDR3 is CSVPTGSYEQYF. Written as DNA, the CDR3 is TGCAGCGTTCCGACAGGGTCCTACGAGCAGTACTTC.

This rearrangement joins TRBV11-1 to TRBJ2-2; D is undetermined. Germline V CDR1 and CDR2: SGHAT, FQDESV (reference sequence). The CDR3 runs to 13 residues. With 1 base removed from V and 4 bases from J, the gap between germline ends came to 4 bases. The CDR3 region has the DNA TGTGCCAGCAGCTTAGTCCGCACCGGGGAGCTGTTTTTT. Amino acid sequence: CASSLVRTGELFF.

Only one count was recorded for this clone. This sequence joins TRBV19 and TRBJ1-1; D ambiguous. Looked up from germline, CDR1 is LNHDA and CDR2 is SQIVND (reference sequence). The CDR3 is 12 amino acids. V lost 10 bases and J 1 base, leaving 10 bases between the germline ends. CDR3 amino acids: CATEQENTEAFF. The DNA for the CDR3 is TGTGCCACCGAACAAGAGAACACTGAAGCTTTCTTT.

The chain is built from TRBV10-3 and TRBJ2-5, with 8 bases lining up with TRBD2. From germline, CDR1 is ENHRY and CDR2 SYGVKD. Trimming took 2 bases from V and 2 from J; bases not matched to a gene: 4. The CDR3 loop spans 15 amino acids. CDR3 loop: CAISENGLAQETQYF. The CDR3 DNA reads TGTGCCATCAGTGAGAACGGACTAGCACAAGAGACCCAGTACTTC.

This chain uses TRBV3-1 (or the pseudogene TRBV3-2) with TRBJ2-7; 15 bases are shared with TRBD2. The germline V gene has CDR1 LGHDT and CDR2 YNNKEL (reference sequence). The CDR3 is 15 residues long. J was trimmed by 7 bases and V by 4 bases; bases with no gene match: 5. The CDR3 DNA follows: TGTGCCAGCAGCCTCGGACTAGCGGGGGGGCTAGAGCAGTACTTC. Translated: CASSLGLAGGLEQYF.

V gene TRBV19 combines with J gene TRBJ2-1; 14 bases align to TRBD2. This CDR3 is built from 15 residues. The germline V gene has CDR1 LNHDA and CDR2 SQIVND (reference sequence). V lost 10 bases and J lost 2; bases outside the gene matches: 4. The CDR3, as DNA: TGTGCCACCGGACTAGCGGGGGGAGCCTACAATGAGCAGTTCTTC. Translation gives CATGLAGGAYNEQFF.

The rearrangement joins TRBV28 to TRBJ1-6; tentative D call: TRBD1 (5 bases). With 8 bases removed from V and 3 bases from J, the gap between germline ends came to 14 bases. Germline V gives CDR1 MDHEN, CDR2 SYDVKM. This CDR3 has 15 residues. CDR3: CASGRQGGYNSPLHF. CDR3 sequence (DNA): TGTGCCAGCGGGCGGCAGGGAGGCTATAATTCACCCCTCCACTTT. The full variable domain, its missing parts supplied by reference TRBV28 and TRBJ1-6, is DVKVTQSSRYLVKRTGEKVFLECVQDMDHENMFWYRQDPGLGLRLIYFSYDVKMKEKGDIPEGYSVSREKKERFSLILESASTNQTSMYLCASGRQGGYNSPLHFGNGTRLTVT.

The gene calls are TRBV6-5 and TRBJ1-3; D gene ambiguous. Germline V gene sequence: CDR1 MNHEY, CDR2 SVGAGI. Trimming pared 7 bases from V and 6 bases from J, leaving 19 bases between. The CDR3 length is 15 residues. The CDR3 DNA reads TGTGCCAGCACCCCCCTGATGGGCAGCCCAAACACCATATATTTT. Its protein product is CASTPLMGSPNTIYF.

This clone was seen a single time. The CDR3 spells CASSPISSSYNEQFF. As DNA, the CDR3 is TGTGCCAGCAGCCCTATCTCGAGCTCCTACAATGAGCAGTTCTTC. This chain links TRBV9 with TRBJ2-1; D not certain. V was trimmed by 4 bases and J by 0 bases, leaving 11 bases between them. Germline V gene lookup returns CDR1 SGDLS and CDR2 YYNGEE. This CDR3 contains 15 residues.

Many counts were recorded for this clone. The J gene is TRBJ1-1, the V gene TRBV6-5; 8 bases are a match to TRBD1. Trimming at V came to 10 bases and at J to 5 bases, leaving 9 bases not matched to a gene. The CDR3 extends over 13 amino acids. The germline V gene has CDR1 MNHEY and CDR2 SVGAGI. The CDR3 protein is CATLQGAGTEAFF. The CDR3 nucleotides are TGTGCCACTTTGCAGGGGGCAGGAACTGAAGCTTTCTTT.

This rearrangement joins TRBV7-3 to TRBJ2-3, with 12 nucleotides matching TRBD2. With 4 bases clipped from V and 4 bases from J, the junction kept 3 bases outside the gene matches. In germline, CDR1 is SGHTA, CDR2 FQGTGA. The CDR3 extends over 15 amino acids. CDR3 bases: TGTGCCAGCAGCTCCCGGACTAGCGGGGCAGATACGCAGTATTTT. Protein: CASSSRTSGADTQYF.

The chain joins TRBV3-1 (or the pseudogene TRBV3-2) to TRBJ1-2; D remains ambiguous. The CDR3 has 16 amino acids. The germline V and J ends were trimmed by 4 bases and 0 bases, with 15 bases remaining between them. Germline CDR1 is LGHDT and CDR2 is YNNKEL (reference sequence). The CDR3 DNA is TGTGCCAGCAGCCCATCGGCGGGCAAATCTAACTATGGCTACACCTTC. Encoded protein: CASSPSAGKSNYGYTF.

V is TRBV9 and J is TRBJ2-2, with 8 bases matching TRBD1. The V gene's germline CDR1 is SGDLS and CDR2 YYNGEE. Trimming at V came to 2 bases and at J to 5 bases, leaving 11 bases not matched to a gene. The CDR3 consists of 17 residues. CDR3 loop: CASSVAPTGGSTGELFF. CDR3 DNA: TGTGCCAGCAGCGTTGCTCCCACAGGGGGAAGTACCGGGGAGCTGTTTTTT.